The 32 T cell receptor beta chains presented below share a single source sample, sequenced in a study of blood T cell repertoires in COVID-19. The method was immunoSEQ multiplex PCR; TCRdb's version includes in-frame clones alone and lacks a portion of them. The sample contains approximately 250,000 clones, 88% of which appear only once. What was sequenced was PBMCs or T cells enriched from blood (not recorded which). These TCRs come from a middle-aged woman with acute COVID-19.

J is TRBJ1-6 and V is TRBV10-3; 9 bases align to TRBD1. The CDR3 covers 16 residues. CDR1 and CDR2 (germline): ENHRY, SYGVKD. Trimming at V came to 0 bases and at J to 8 bases, leaving 5 bases not matched to a gene. This chain's CDR3 is CAISESKGQGYSPLHF. For the CDR3, the DNA is TGTGCCATCAGTGAGTCGAAGGGACAGGGATATTCACCCCTCCACTTT.

The chain couples TRBV5-5 to TRBJ2-5, with D possibly being TRBD2 (5 bases). This CDR3 comprises 14 residues. Per the germline V gene, CDR1 is SGHKS and CDR2 is YYEKEE (reference sequence). Between the trimmed V and J ends, which lost 0 bases and 6 bases, there was a span of 12 bases. In DNA form, the CDR3 reads TGTGCCAGCAGCTTGGAATCCGGGGAACAGACCCAGTACTTC. Its translation is CASSLESGEQTQYF.

The rearrangement uses TRBV19 and TRBJ1-6; possible D gene TRBD1, 6 bases. Germline V gene data show CDR1 as LNHDA and CDR2 as SQIVND (reference sequence). V shed 3 bases and J shed 7 bases, with 25 bases lying between them. The CDR3 length is 19 residues. CDR3 in DNA: TGTGCCAGTAGTATTGGACTCGACGCCCAGGCGGGGGGCAATTCACCCCTCCACTTT. Translated, it gives CASSIGLDAQAGGNSPLHF.

The chain recombines TRBV7-2 with TRBJ2-7, with D possibly being TRBD1 (8 bases). The end of the DNA aligns better with TRBJ2-5, so the J call may be wrong. This CDR3 contains 13 residues. Germline values: CDR1 SGHTA, CDR2 FQGNSA. The CDR3 DNA follows: TGTGCCAGCAGCCCAACAGGGGGGGTGACCCAGTACTTC. It translates to CASSPTGGVTQYF.

V gene TRBV27 combines with J gene TRBJ2-7; possibly TRBD2 for D (5 bases). Trimming removed 3 bases from V and 2 bases from J, with 11 bases in between. The CDR3 loop spans 14 amino acids. Germline assignment: CDR1 MNHEY and CDR2 SMNVEV (reference sequence). The DNA for the CDR3 is TGTGCCAGCAGTTTCCTAGCTAAAACCTACGAGCAGTACTTC. Residues: CASSFLAKTYEQYF.

V usage is TRBV7-6 and J usage is TRBJ2-1; D is perhaps TRBD2 (5 bases). The V gene's germline CDR1 is SGHVS and CDR2 FNYEAQ. V was shortened by 2 bases and J by 5 bases, with 10 bases between the two germline ends. The CDR3 has 14 amino acids. This CDR3 reads CASSLSLENNEQFF. As DNA, the CDR3 is TGTGCCAGCAGCTTATCACTAGAGAACAATGAGCAGTTCTTC.

The J gene is TRBJ2-7, the V gene TRBV19, with a tentative D call TRBD1 (6 bases). V shed 9 bases and J shed 3 bases, with 18 bases lying between them. Germline CDR1 and CDR2: LNHDA and SQIVND (reference sequence). This CDR3 region has 14 residues. DNA of the CDR3: TGTGCCAGCCGAGACTCCGGGACACTCTACGAGCAGTACTTC. This codes for CASRDSGTLYEQYF.

This rearrangement joins TRBV7-6 to TRBJ2-7, with TRBD1 matching over 7 bases. The germline V gene has CDR1 SGHVS and CDR2 FNYEAQ. J gave up 6 bases and V 0 bases, and 2 bases lay outside the gene matches. This CDR3 has 13 amino acids. CDR3 loop: CASSLAGDSEQYF. DNA of the CDR3: TGTGCCAGCAGCTTAGCGGGGGACAGCGAGCAGTACTTC.

The V call is TRBV15, the J call TRBJ1-1; D not resolved. In germline, CDR1 is LNHNV, CDR2 YYDKDF (reference sequence). The CDR3 sequence is 13 residues long. Trimming removed 0 bases at V and 11 bases at J, with 13 bases between. CDR3 amino acids: CATSRDISSRAFF. The CDR3 DNA sequence: TGTGCCACCAGCAGAGATATCAGTTCGAGGGCTTTCTTT.

The chain links TRBV18 to TRBJ2-7; 7 nucleotides agree with TRBD2. Germline CDR1 reads KGHSH; CDR2 reads LQKENI. V lost 3 bases, J lost 0 bases, and 5 bases stayed unmatched. This CDR3 contains 15 residues. CDR3 bases: TGTGCCAGCTCACCGCTAGCGGATAACTCCTACGAGCAGTACTTC. Protein sequence: CASSPLADNSYEQYF.

This clone was seen once. V is TRBV2 and J is TRBJ1-3; D is undetermined. CDR3 length: 14 amino acids. Trimming stripped 2 bases from V and 1 base from J, with 6 bases between. Germline V gene sequence: CDR1 SNHLY, CDR2 FYNNEI. Here the CDR3 reads CASSEQVSGNTIYF. CDR3 in DNA: TGTGCCAGCAGTGAACAGGTGTCTGGAAACACCATATATTTT.

This chain links TRBV9 with TRBJ2-7; TRBD1 matches 10 bases. The CDR3 totals 15 residues. With 3 bases clipped from V and 3 bases from J, the junction kept 6 bases outside the gene matches. Per germline, CDR1 SGDLS and CDR2 YYNGEE. CDR3 region: CASSAGQGGFYEQYF. CDR3 in DNA: TGTGCCAGCAGCGCCGGACAGGGGGGATTCTACGAGCAGTACTTC.

This rearrangement joins TRBV24-1 to TRBJ1-3; 7 bases match TRBD1. Trimming took 3 bases from V and 1 from J; bases not matched to a gene: 2. The CDR3 totals 15 residues. Looked up from germline, CDR1 is KGHDR and CDR2 is SFDVKD. CDR3 DNA sequence: TGTGCCACCAGTGATGGACAGGTTTCTGGAAACACCATATATTTT. Translated, it gives CATSDGQVSGNTIYF.

V gene TRBV5-4 combines with J gene TRBJ2-2, with 11 bases that match TRBD2. CDR3 length: 17 amino acids. The germline CDR1 and CDR2 sequences are SGHNT and YYREEE (reference sequence). Trimming at V came to 0 bases and at J to 4 bases, leaving 5 bases not matched to a gene. The CDR3 spells CASSLGGLAGGTGELFF. DNA for the CDR3: TGTGCCAGCAGCTTGGGAGGTCTAGCGGGAGGCACCGGGGAGCTGTTTTTT.

This chain joins TRBV6-4 and TRBJ2-1, with TRBD1 as a possible D gene (5 bases). CDR1 is MRHNA, CDR2 SNTAGT, per germline. V shed 2 bases and J shed 3 bases, with 14 bases lying between them. There are 16 residues in the CDR3. CDR3 amino acids: CASSDRGRADYNEQFF. CDR3 coding DNA: TGTGCCAGCAGTGACCGCGGCAGGGCCGACTACAATGAGCAGTTCTTC.

This clone was counted a few times. This chain uses TRBV5-4 with TRBJ1-1; no definite D call. The V gene's germline CDR1 is SGHNT and CDR2 YYREEE (reference sequence). V lost 6 bases and J 5 bases, leaving 11 bases between the germline ends. The CDR3 loop spans 12 amino acids. DNA of the CDR3: TGTGCCAGCAACAGACCGGGGACTGAAGCTTTCTTT. Its protein is CASNRPGTEAFF.

The chain has TRBV2 and TRBJ2-2, with 8 bases aligning to TRBD2. CDR3 length equals 15 residues. From germline, CDR1 is SNHLY and CDR2 FYNNEI. V lost 8 bases and J lost 4; bases outside the gene matches: 9. CDR3 sequence reads: CASQELAGITGELFF. As DNA, the CDR3 is TGTGCCAGCCAAGAATTAGCGGGAATCACCGGGGAGCTGTTTTTT.

The V gene is TRBV7-8, the J gene TRBJ1-4; D is uncertain. This CDR3 has 16 amino acids. Germline CDR1 is SGHVS and CDR2 is FQNEAQ. The ends were cut back, 1 base at V and 0 bases at J, with 9 bases in the middle. CDR3 DNA: TGTGCCAGCAGCTTAGGTCGTGCAGCAACTAATGAAAAACTGTTTTTT. Protein sequence: CASSLGRAATNEKLFF.

The gene calls are TRBV28 and TRBJ2-1; D is perhaps TRBD2 (6 bases). Germline loops: CDR1 MDHEN, CDR2 SYDVKM. The CDR3 contains 16 residues. Trimming left V 6 bases short and J 4 bases short, with 19 bases between. The CDR3 sequence: CASRPPEGRQYNEQFF. The DNA for the CDR3 is TGTGCCAGCAGGCCGCCGGAGGGGAGGCAATACAATGAGCAGTTCTTC.

This chain uses TRBV5-4 with TRBJ2-5; 11 bases are shared with TRBD2. The CDR3 extends over 15 amino acids. CDR1 is SGHNT, CDR2 YYREEE, per germline (reference sequence). Trimming removed 4 bases from V and 5 bases from J; junction bases left unmatched: 7. The chain's CDR3 is CASSKLAGAGETQYF. DNA for the CDR3: TGTGCCAGCAGCAAACTAGCGGGAGCTGGGGAGACCCAGTACTTC. Together with reference TRBV5-4 and TRBJ2-5, the CDR3 gives the full variable domain: ETGVTQSPTHLIKTRGQQVTLRCSSQSGHNTVSWYQQALGQGPQFIFQYYREEENGRGNFPPRFSGLQFPNYSSELNVNALELDDSALYLCASSKLAGAGETQYFGPGTRLLVL.

This clone was counted between two and nine times. The chain couples TRBV18 to TRBJ1-1; the match to TRBD1 covers 7 bases. The germline CDR1 and CDR2 sequences are KGHSH and LQKENI. This CDR3 has 12 residues. V trimming: 2 bases; J trimming: 9 bases; junction bases outside the gene matches: 3. The CDR3 loop reads CASSPIGGKAFF. The CDR3 region has the DNA TGTGCCAGCTCACCAATAGGGGGCAAAGCTTTCTTT.

CDR3 nucleotides: TGTGCCACCAGCAGAGATCTAGCCAAAAACATTCAGTACTTC. It is translated as CATSRDLAKNIQYF. The chain combines TRBV15 with TRBJ2-4; D unresolved. The CDR3 is 14 residues long. V gave up 0 bases and J gave up 0 bases, with 3 bases separating them. The V gene's germline CDR1 is LNHNV and CDR2 YYDKDF (reference sequence).

V is TRBV28 and J is TRBJ1-4; 7 bases match TRBD1. V trimming: 2 bases; J trimming: 2 bases; junction bases outside the gene matches: 2. CDR3 length: 15 residues. Germline values: CDR1 MDHEN, CDR2 SYDVKM. CDR3 amino acids: CASSLTGVTNEKLFF. CDR3 nucleotides: TGTGCCAGCAGTTTAACAGGGGTCACTAATGAAAAACTGTTTTTT.

CDR3 DNA: TGTGCCAGCAGCTTCTTACTAGCGGGACCCTACAATGAGCAGTTCTTC. It translates to CASSFLLAGPYNEQFF. The chain uses TRBV11-2 and TRBJ2-1; 10 nucleotides line up with TRBD2. CDR3 length: 16 residues. With V trimmed by 3 bases and J by 2 bases, 4 bases remained unmatched. Looked up from germline, CDR1 is SGHAT and CDR2 is FQNNGV.

This sequence joins TRBV19 and TRBJ1-3; 7 bases fit TRBD1. CDR1 and CDR2 (germline): LNHDA, SQIVND (reference sequence). The junction had 8 bases not matched to a gene; V was cut back by 6 bases and J by 0 bases. This CDR3 contains 16 residues. The CDR3 protein is CASSITGTASGNTIYF. The CDR3 DNA sequence: TGTGCCAGTAGCATTACCGGGACAGCCTCTGGAAACACCATATATTTT.

The chain combines TRBV5-4 with TRBJ2-3; 8 nucleotides match TRBD1. There are 15 residues in the CDR3. Germline V gene data show CDR1 as SGHNT and CDR2 as YYREEE (reference sequence). Germline trimming cut 1 base from V and 2 bases from J; bases unmatched to any gene: 3. CDR3: CASSLRTGNTDTQYF. The CDR3 DNA follows: TGTGCCAGCAGCTTGCGGACAGGGAACACAGATACGCAGTATTTT. The full variable domain, completed using reference TRBV5-4 and TRBJ2-3, is ETGVTQSPTHLIKTRGQQVTLRCSSQSGHNTVSWYQQALGQGPQFIFQYYREEENGRGNFPPRFSGLQFPNYSSELNVNALELDDSALYLCASSLRTGNTDTQYFGPGTRLTVL.

The sample holds a few counts of this clone. The chain uses TRBV28 and TRBJ1-1; D remains ambiguous. Deletions cut 7 bases from V and 3 bases from J, with 18 bases between. CDR1 and CDR2 (germline): MDHEN, SYDVKM. The CDR3 runs 15 residues. CDR3 residues: CASTLWAGRDTEAFF. Written as DNA, the CDR3 is TGTGCCAGCACGCTTTGGGCAGGTAGAGACACTGAAGCTTTCTTT. Supplemented by reference TRBV28 and TRBJ1-1, the full variable domain reads DVKVTQSSRYLVKRTGEKVFLECVQDMDHENMFWYRQDPGLGLRLIYFSYDVKMKEKGDIPEGYSVSREKKERFSLILESASTNQTSMYLCASTLWAGRDTEAFFGQGTRLTVV.

The chain has TRBV5-6 and TRBJ2-5; 11 nucleotides align to TRBD2. Germline CDR1 reads SGHDT; CDR2 reads YYEEEE. The CDR3 spans 18 residues. V lost 1 base, J lost 2 bases, and 10 bases stayed unmatched. The CDR3 bases are TGTGCCAGCAGCTTGACGTTAGCGGGAGGGCCTCGGCAAGAGACCCAGTACTTC. Amino acid sequence: CASSLTLAGGPRQETQYF.

The rearrangement uses TRBV23-1 and TRBJ2-7, with TRBD2 matching over 7 bases. TRBV23-1 is an open reading frame whose function is uncertain. The CDR3 length is 17 residues. Trimming cost V 6 bases and J 0 bases; bases outside gene matches: 14. The CDR3 protein is CASRKGCERGSSYEQYV. Here the CDR3 DNA reads TGCGCCAGCAGGAAAGGGTGTGAGCGGGGAAGCTCCTACGAGCAGTACGTC.

The V call is TRBV2, the J call TRBJ1-1, with D hard to call. CDR1 is SNHLY, CDR2 FYNNEI, per germline. The V and J ends lost 4 bases and 1 base respectively, with 10 bases between them. This CDR3 has 14 amino acids. The CDR3 DNA reads as TGTGCCAGCAGTGGCGCCAACCCGAACACTGAAGCTTTCTTT. It is translated as CASSGANPNTEAFF.

The J gene is TRBJ1-2, the V gene TRBV29-1; 9 bases fit TRBD1. This CDR3 spans 15 amino acids. After removal of 5 bases from V and 0 bases from J, the junction contained 7 bases not matched to a gene. Germline V lookup: CDR1 SQVTM, CDR2 ANQGSEA. DNA for the CDR3: TGCAGCGTTCATCCGGGACAGGGTTCTAACTATGGCTACACCTTC. Translated: CSVHPGQGSNYGYTF.

Only one count was recorded for this clone. The V and J genes are TRBV4-1 and TRBJ1-2, with D possibly matching TRBD1 (5 bases). Germline CDR1 is MGHRA and CDR2 is YSYEKL. The germline V and J ends were trimmed by 0 bases and 4 bases, with 21 bases remaining between them. The CDR3 length is 18 residues. In DNA, the CDR3 is TGCGCCAGCAGCCAAGAGGGTTGGGTCAGGGCCCCTCCCTATGGCTACACCTTC. Translated: CASSQEGWVRAPPYGYTF.